This T cell receptor beta chain was documented in a study of T cell responses to AZD1222 COVID-19 vaccine (dated by TCRdb to the early 2020s). About the study as a whole: A total of about 230 trial participants underwent TCR sequencing, of whom nearly 210 received two doses of AZD1222 and about 26 received two doses of the MenACWY control vaccine. Trial participants were enrolled into age subgroups of 18-55, 56-69 and 70-plus years, which contained about 150, 27 and 61 TCR-sequenced participants, respectively. The investigation overall reported the following: In the small 56-69-year group, the increase in depth fell short of significance, most likely because of low power. After two AZD1222 doses, spike-specific TCR breadth and depth were significantly higher than at day 0 and than in MenACWY recipients. Nearly half of unique spike-specific TCRs reportedly recognized epitopes outside regions mutated in the B.1.351 and B.1.1.7 variants. Conclusions about previously exposed vaccinees were limited because only six or seven AZD1222 recipients were SARS-CoV-2 seropositive at baseline. Because no samples from the day 14 peak response were available, repertoires could be characterized only after the peak T cell response. Vaccine-associated CD4 TCRs spanned the whole spike protein, with dominant responses in regions 160-218 and 743-854. Participants were mostly white British and included more females than males, and it was suggested by the authors that clonal diversity may have been underestimated.

The germline V gene supplies CDR1 SNHLY and CDR2 FYNNEI. The junction carries 11 bases between V and J, which are trimmed by 4 bases and 0 bases respectively. From cysteine to phenylalanine, the CDR3 is 15 amino acids long. The entry retains the CDR3 DNA only, 45 bases that are in frame from base 1. A note on this clone: The antigen this receptor binds is unknown. Per-base qualities were not stored, and no clone one base away is much larger.

Reading the label with the study, this specimen's time point is: about 28 days (+/-7) after the second vaccine dose. AZD1222 recipients whose second dose came at about 4 weeks and those whose second dose came at about 12 weeks were combined into one group, since spike-specific TCR depth and breadth did not differ between the two schedules. Vaccinee samples came from UK trials COV001 and COV002, including a single-blind randomized controlled phase 2/3 trial of AZD1222 (ChAdOx1 nCoV-19) in healthy adults. For TCRbeta chain sequencing, PBMC samples were collected from trial participants at day 0 and at day 28 after the second dose. The CDR3 regions of human TCRbeta chains were analyzed by immunosequencing. The authors processed their data as follows. Repertoire TCRs were matched against a reference library of SARS-CoV-2-specific TCRs generated with the MIRA antigen-specificity platform. Breadth was defined as the fraction of unique TCRs that were SARS-CoV-2-associated. Depth was defined as the fraction of total T cells that were SARS-CoV-2-associated. Using the MIRA data, each spike-specific TCR was assigned both to the spike region to which the TCR was reactive and to a CD4 or CD8 class. Log10-transformed breadth and depth values were compared by one-way ANOVA with Sidak's multiple comparisons tests. The clones in this table, taken by TCRdb from immuneACCESS, are in-frame only. Not every clone is retained; where verified, under half of the shortfall comes from an unresolved V gene, and the cause of the rest is unknown. The DNA was the basis for D and trimming; V, J and clone size are from that table. The sample table holds about 140,000 clones, of which more than 75% were seen once. The ten most abundant clones make up 3% to 3.5% of the sample.

This TCR was sampled from an adult who received the AZD1222 COVID-19 vaccine. The chain links TRBV2 with TRBJ2-3; the D gene may be TRBD1 or TRBD2, since each aligns over 6 bases. The sample was peripheral blood, taken 28 days after the second AZD1222 dose. The CDR3 is CASSAGGTSTDTQYF. In nucleotides, the sequence is TGTGCCAGCAGTGCTGGCGGGACAAGCACAGATACGCAGTATTTT. Reference TRBV2 and TRBJ2-3 genes cover what lies past the CDR3, so the full variable domain is EPEVTQTPSHQVTQMGQEVILRCVPISNHLYFYWYRQILGQKVEFLVSFYNNEISEKSEIFDDQFSVERPDGSNFTLKIRSTKLEDSAMYFCASSAGGTSTDTQYFGPGTRLTVL.